A single sample gave rise to the 8 T cell receptor beta chains below, sequenced in a study of cytomegalovirus exposure and HLA in healthy donors. PCR involved 60 Vbeta and 13 Jbeta primers. This table comes from immunoSEQ multiplex PCR, and its TCRdb copy is limited to in-frame clones, with some not included. The repertoire has over 150,000 clones, roughly 65% of them found once; the top ten carry 3.5% to 5.5%. The sample comprised PBMCs. These receptors were collected from a woman younger than 35 in good health and CMV-seropositive.

V usage is TRBV10-3 and J usage is TRBJ1-2; 8 bases agree with TRBD1. The V and J ends lost 7 bases and 3 bases, in that order; junction bases with no gene match: 1. This CDR3 spans 12 amino acids. Germline-derived CDR1 and CDR2 are ENHRY and SYGVKD. In nucleotides, the CDR3 is TGTGCCATCAAACAGGGGGACTATGGCTACACCTTC. It specifies CAIKQGDYGYTF.

CDR3 loop: CASSYGDRARNEQFF. As DNA, the CDR3 is TGTGCCAGCAGTTACGGGGACAGGGCTAGAAATGAGCAGTTCTTC. This chain links TRBV6-5 with TRBJ2-1, with 9 bases matching TRBD1. The CDR3 covers 15 residues. CDR1 is MNHEY and CDR2 is SVGAGI in the germline V gene. V lost 2 bases to trimming and J lost 7 bases; unmatched junction nucleotides: 6.

The V gene is TRBV7-9, the J gene TRBJ2-7, with D possibly matching TRBD2 (5 bases). The CDR3 is made up of 15 amino acids. V lost 2 bases, J lost 2 bases, and 13 bases lay in between. Germline V gene data show CDR1 as SEHNR and CDR2 as FQNEAQ (reference sequence). The CDR3 region is CASSLSGGLAYEQYF. The CDR3 nucleotides read TGTGCCAGCAGCTTATCAGGCGGGCTGGCCTACGAGCAGTACTTC. The whole variable domain, remainder taken from reference TRBV7-9 and TRBJ2-7, is DTGVSQNPRHKITKRGQNVTFRCDPISEHNRLYWYRQTLGQGPEFLTYFQNEAQLEKSRLLSDRFSAERPKGSFSTLEIQRTEQGDSAMYLCASSLSGGLAYEQYFGPGTRLTVT.

V usage is TRBV2 and J usage is TRBJ1-1; possibly TRBD1 for D (5 bases). Germline V gene sequence: CDR1 SNHLY, CDR2 FYNNEI. There are 14 residues in the CDR3. V was pared by 2 bases and J by 3 bases, with 10 bases between. DNA for the CDR3: TGTGCCAGCAGTGAATTCAGGGACTACACTGAAGCTTTCTTT. Protein sequence: CASSEFRDYTEAFF.

The rearrangement uses TRBV5-6 and TRBJ2-2, with 10 bases identical to TRBD1. The V gene end was trimmed by 4 bases and the J gene end by 6 bases; junction bases not matched to a gene: 9. The CDR3 consists of 16 residues. Looked up from germline, CDR1 is SGHDT and CDR2 is YYEEEE. The CDR3 is CASSRRDRGRAGELFF. CDR3 nucleotide sequence: TGTGCCAGCAGCAGACGGGACAGGGGAAGGGCCGGGGAGCTGTTTTTT.

V gene TRBV4-3 combines with J gene TRBJ2-3; 8 nucleotides agree with TRBD1. In germline, CDR1 is LGHNA, CDR2 YSLEER. J gave up 3 bases and V 0 bases, and 2 bases lay outside the gene matches. The CDR3 has 15 amino acids. The CDR3: CASSQDRGQTDTQYF. Written as DNA, the CDR3 is TGCGCCAGCAGCCAAGACAGGGGGCAAACAGATACGCAGTATTTT.

The chain recombines TRBV6-6 with TRBJ2-5, with TRBD2 matching 8 bases. Trimming cost V 6 bases and J 2 bases; bases outside gene matches: 8. The CDR3 sequence is 15 residues long. Germline loops: CDR1 MNHNY, CDR2 SVGAGI (reference sequence). Here the CDR3 reads CASSRGGKYQETQYF. For the CDR3, the DNA is TGTGCCAGCAGCCGCGGGGGGAAGTATCAAGAGACCCAGTACTTC.

CDR3 DNA: TGTGCCAGCAGCCACAGGGTCGCCTACGAGCAGTACTTC. Residues: CASSHRVAYEQYF. The J gene is TRBJ2-5, the V gene TRBV7-9, with D possibly matching TRBD1 (6 bases). The assigned J gene may be wrong: the sequence end matches TRBJ2-7 better. CDR1 is SEHNR and CDR2 is FQNEAQ in the germline V gene (reference sequence). This CDR3 is built from 13 residues.